This T cell receptor (beta chain) comes out of a study of blood T cell repertoires in COVID-19. The wider study: Researchers got acute and convalescent COVID-19 samples from the United States, Italy and Spain. T cells, B-cell-depleted T cells, or PBMCs supplied cDNA or gDNA.

The protocol was immunoSEQ multiplex PCR, while the TCRdb copy is restricted to in-frame clones and leaves out a portion. Of roughly 64,000 clones listed, approximately 80% are singletons. Recruited during active infection, patients (from Seattle) were subsequently followed longitudinally. The CDR3 has 15 residues. CDR1 and CDR2 from the germline V gene are MNHEY and SVGAGI. Trimming left V 8 bases short and J 1 base short, with 17 bases between. Sequencing input: peripheral blood. The chain employs TRBV6-5 and TRBJ2-5; maybe TRBD2 (5 bases). This TCR was sampled from a man aged 55 to 70 with COVID-19, enrolled during active disease. The CDR3 loop reads CASGPKRTFQETQYF. CDR3 DNA sequence: TGTGCCAGCGGGCCCAAGCGGACTTTCCAAGAGACCCAGTACTTC.